The 11 T cell receptor beta chains below all came from one sample that was sequenced in a study of cytomegalovirus exposure and HLA in healthy donors. Primers: 60 Vbeta forward and 13 Jbeta reverse. This table comes from immunoSEQ multiplex PCR, and its TCRdb copy is limited to in-frame clones, with some not included. The sample has more than 140,000 clones, about 80% seen once. Sequencing was carried out using PBMCs. The origin of the receptors is a man under 40 in good health and CMV-seropositive.

The rearrangement uses TRBV7-9 and TRBJ2-7, with 8 bases aligning to TRBD1. The V segment lost 4 bases and the J segment 5 bases; nucleotides outside the gene matches: 16. The CDR3 extends over 17 amino acids. Germline assignment: CDR1 SEHNR and CDR2 FQNEAQ (reference sequence). CDR3: CASSSHNRDRGVDEQYF. CDR3 nucleotides: TGTGCCAGCAGCTCTCATAACCGAGACAGGGGCGTGGACGAGCAGTACTTC.

The V call is TRBV11-2, the J call TRBJ2-5; no definite D call. Trimming removed 2 bases at V and 2 bases at J, with 12 bases between. Germline values: CDR1 SGHAT, CDR2 FQNNGV. This CDR3 has 15 amino acids. This CDR3 reads CASSLNLGFQETQYF. Here the CDR3 DNA reads TGTGCCAGCAGCTTAAACCTCGGGTTTCAAGAGACCCAGTACTTC.

This clone appeared a single time. The rearrangement uses TRBV5-1 and TRBJ2-7, with 7 positions matching TRBD2. The CDR3 length is 14 residues. The trim removed 1 base at V and 5 bases at J, leaving 6 bases unmatched. Germline V gives CDR1 SGHRS, CDR2 YFSETQ. The CDR3, as DNA: TGCGCCAGCAGCTTGTGGCGGGAGACCAACGAGCAGTACTTC. This sequence encodes CASSLWRETNEQYF.

The V call is TRBV6-1, the J call TRBJ2-5; 8 positions agree with TRBD1. Trimming at V came to 5 bases and at J to 5 bases, leaving 7 bases not matched to a gene. Germline V lookup: CDR1 MNHNS, CDR2 SASEGT. This CDR3 has 14 residues. The CDR3, as DNA: TGTGCCAGCAGTCGACAGGGGATTGACGAGACCCAGTACTTC. This translates into CASSRQGIDETQYF.

The V and J genes are TRBV19 and TRBJ2-1; 8 nucleotides agree with TRBD2. Trimming took 1 base from V and 7 from J; bases not matched to a gene: 12. This CDR3 is 17 amino acids long. Germline CDR1 reads LNHDA; CDR2 reads SQIVND (reference sequence). The CDR3, as DNA: TGTGCCAGTAGTATAGGAGTCGGGGTAGCGGGATCTAATGAGCAGTTCTTC. The encoded protein is CASSIGVGVAGSNEQFF.

J is TRBJ2-5 and V is TRBV12-5, with a possible D match to TRBD1 (5 bases). The V gene's germline CDR1 is LGHNT and CDR2 FRNRAP. The CDR3 is 14 residues long. The V end was cut by 6 bases, the J end by 5 bases, with 16 bases between. CDR3 bases: TGTGCTAGTGGGACCTCCCCAGGGCTGGAGACCCAGTACTTC. Amino acids: CASGTSPGLETQYF.

This clone has just one count. The chain links TRBV19 to TRBJ2-2; 7 nucleotides line up with TRBD1. Germline values: CDR1 LNHDA, CDR2 SQIVND (reference sequence). The CDR3 spans 16 residues. The ends lost 9 bases at V and 4 bases at J; junction bases unmatched: 14. The CDR3 region is CASPAPGTATTGELFF. The CDR3 nucleotides read TGTGCCAGCCCGGCCCCCGGGACAGCGACCACCGGGGAGCTGTTTTTT.

CDR3 in amino acids: CASSLGTGRSTEAFF. The CDR3, as DNA: TGTGCCAGCAGCTTGGGTACAGGGCGAAGCACTGAAGCTTTCTTT. J is TRBJ1-1 and V is TRBV5-6; maybe TRBD1 (6 bases). Germline-derived CDR1 and CDR2 are SGHDT and YYEEEE. CDR3 length equals 15 residues. V lost 0 bases and J lost 4, with 13 bases in between.

The V call is TRBV6-5, the J call TRBJ2-1; D gene uncertain. The germline V gene has CDR1 MNHEY and CDR2 SVGAGI. The CDR3 has 13 residues. Deletions cut 0 bases from V and 4 bases from J, with 4 bases between. CDR3 region: CASSYSQYNEQFF. CDR3 sequence (DNA): TGTGCCAGCAGTTACTCACAGTACAATGAGCAGTTCTTC.

V gene TRBV4-1 combines with J gene TRBJ2-3; TRBD1 aligns across 10 bases. V gave up 6 bases and J gave up 5 bases; unmatched junction bases: 2. The CDR3 sequence is 13 residues long. Germline assignment: CDR1 MGHRA and CDR2 YSYEKL. The CDR3 region has the DNA TGCGCCAGCAGTGGACAGGGGGTAGATACGCAGTATTTT. Protein sequence: CASSGQGVDTQYF.

This clone was observed a handful of times. The gene calls are TRBV6-4 and TRBJ2-1; 9 nucleotides agree with TRBD2. CDR1 is MRHNA, CDR2 SNTAGT, per germline. The CDR3 sequence is 15 residues long. V shed 0 bases and J 3 bases; nucleotides not matched to a gene: 0. The CDR3 DNA reads TGTGCCAGCAGTGACTCTAGCGGGAGCTACAATGAGCAGTTCTTC. Its translation: CASSDSSGSYNEQFF.